This record covers a single T cell receptor (beta chain). The CDR3 contains 13 residues. Germline lookup yields CDR1 KGHSH and CDR2 LQKENI. The ends lost 5 bases at V and 4 bases at J; junction bases unmatched: 5. This entry is derived from a study of human T cells and chemical hapten exposure. This sample's treatment: therapeutic diphenylcyclopropenone sensitization with weekly scalp DPC. For the library, individual cDNA molecules each received unique molecular identifiers. MiXCR, run by TCRdb on the reads, gives a single entry per CDR3 protein. The sample includes under 5,500 distinct CDR3 sequences, roughly 49% seen only once; the top ten take about 3.6%.

The material was whole blood, obtained before DPC sensitization or 2, 6, or about 24 weeks after (not recorded which). The V call is TRBV18, the J call TRBJ2-7, with 7 bases fitting TRBD1. The TCR originated in an adult with alopecia areata. Some clones in this sample may be carry-over from other donors' samples. This table probably holds off-target reads from a library built for another chain. CDR3 sequence (DNA): TGTGCCAGCTCAACAGGGGTGAGGTACGAGCAGTACTTC. Translated: CASSTGVRYEQYF.